What follows are 9 T cell receptor beta chains derived from one specimen sequenced in a study of cytomegalovirus exposure and HLA in healthy donors. The PCR used 60 Vbeta and 13 Jbeta primers. Sequencing was performed with immunoSEQ multiplex PCR; in TCRdb, only in-frame clones are kept and a portion is missing. Of over 50,000 clones detected, 89% appear once; the ten largest clones hold roughly 1.6%. Source material: PBMCs. The receptors stem from a man aged 30 to 39 in good health and CMV-seropositive.

The gene calls are TRBV5-1 and TRBJ1-5, with D perhaps matching TRBD1 (5 bases). Trimming cost V 2 bases and J 5 bases, with 8 bases left between them. Germline V gene lookup returns CDR1 SGHRS and CDR2 YFSETQ. The CDR3 loop spans 13 amino acids. This CDR3 is CASSLGAHQPQHF. CDR3 coding DNA: TGCGCCAGCAGCTTAGGGGCCCATCAGCCCCAGCATTTT.

This chain connects TRBV28 to TRBJ1-4, with TRBD1 identical over 9 bases. This CDR3 spans 17 amino acids. V dropped 6 bases and J dropped 4; count of bases not matched to a gene: 12. Per the germline V gene, CDR1 is MDHEN and CDR2 is SYDVKM. The CDR3 DNA is TGTGCCAGCAGGTTTTCACAGGGGGCCCAGCTTAATGAAAAACTGTTTTTT. As protein: CASRFSQGAQLNEKLFF.

Here the CDR3 reads CAWSQGRVNEQFF. CDR3 DNA: TGTGCCTGGAGTCAGGGGCGGGTCAATGAGCAGTTCTTC. V usage is TRBV30 and J usage is TRBJ2-1; TRBD1 might be the D (6 bases). From germline, CDR1 is GTSNPN and CDR2 SVGIG (reference sequence). This CDR3 comprises 13 residues. Trimming cost V 2 bases and J 6 bases, with 11 bases left between them.

This CDR3 is CASSRRLAGTYNEQFF. CDR3 bases: TGTGCCAGCTCACGGAGACTAGCGGGGACATACAATGAGCAGTTCTTC. The chain combines TRBV18 with TRBJ2-1; 11 nucleotides agree with TRBD2. This CDR3 spans 16 amino acids. The trim removed 4 bases at V and 4 bases at J, leaving 6 bases unmatched. Germline CDR1 is KGHSH and CDR2 is LQKENI.

This chain uses TRBV5-6 with TRBJ2-7; 9 nucleotides agree with TRBD1. The CDR3 is made up of 15 amino acids. In germline, CDR1 is SGHDT, CDR2 YYEEEE. Trimming at V came to 4 bases and at J to 6 bases, leaving 11 bases not matched to a gene. The CDR3 sequence is CASSLGTGIGREQYF. CDR3 DNA: TGTGCCAGCAGCCTAGGGACAGGGATCGGTCGCGAGCAGTACTTC.

The chain has TRBV30 and TRBJ1-2; TRBD1 agrees at 8 bases. CDR1 and CDR2 from the germline V gene are GTSNPN and SVGIG (reference sequence). The V segment lost 2 bases and the J segment 8 bases; nucleotides outside the gene matches: 13. The CDR3 runs 15 residues. This chain's CDR3 is CAWSQGQGQMRGYTF. DNA for the CDR3: TGTGCCTGGAGTCAAGGACAGGGCCAGATGAGGGGCTACACCTTC.

This sequence joins TRBV5-1 and TRBJ2-3; maybe TRBD1 (5 bases). CDR1 SGHRS and CDR2 YFSETQ come from the germline V gene. With 7 bases removed from V and 0 bases from J, the gap between germline ends came to 12 bases. The CDR3 runs 14 residues. CDR3 nucleotide sequence: TGCGCCAGCTGGGGCGGCTCTAGCACAGATACGCAGTATTTT. This gives the protein CASWGGSSTDTQYF. The full variable domain, its missing parts supplied by reference TRBV5-1 and TRBJ2-3, is KAGVTQTPRYLIKTRGQQVTLSCSPISGHRSVSWYQQTPGQGLQFLFEYFSETQRNKGNFPGRFSGRQFSNSRSEMNVSTLELGDSALYLCASWGGSSTDTQYFGPGTRLTVL.

The chain employs TRBV5-6 and TRBJ1-1; TRBD1 matches 10 bases. Germline CDR1 is SGHDT and CDR2 is YYEEEE. This CDR3 spans 16 amino acids. V lost 2 bases, J lost 4 bases, and 8 bases stayed unmatched. This chain's CDR3 is CASSFRDRGTVTEAFF. The CDR3 DNA reads as TGTGCCAGCAGCTTTAGGGACAGGGGTACAGTCACTGAAGCTTTCTTT.

CDR3 amino acids: CATSRGGGVYSNQPQHF. The CDR3 DNA follows: TGTGCCACCAGCAGAGGTGGAGGGGTTTATAGCAATCAGCCCCAGCATTTT. The chain recombines TRBV15 with TRBJ1-5; D is perhaps TRBD1 (5 bases). This CDR3 is 17 amino acids long. The V gene lost 1 base and the J gene lost 0 bases, with 13 bases spanning the gap. From germline, CDR1 is LNHNV and CDR2 YYDKDF (reference sequence).